Detailed here is one T cell receptor beta chain. Its antigen remains unidentified. The data belong to a study of cytomegalovirus exposure and HLA in healthy donors. General study findings and limits: According to reports, the classifier identified cytomegalovirus status with high specificity and sensitivity.

V lost 3 bases to trimming and J lost 5 bases; unmatched junction nucleotides: 21. The CDR3 sequence is 19 residues long. Germline CDR1 SGHNT, CDR2 YYREEE (reference sequence). Generated by immunoSEQ multiplex PCR, the TCRdb table keeps only in-frame clones and is missing some. This table holds roughly 250,000 clones, 75% to 90% found once. The sequenced material came from PBMCs. The chain couples TRBV5-4 to TRBJ1-2; 8 bases match TRBD1. The origin of this receptor is a woman aged 25 to 45 in good health and CMV-seropositive. This CDR3 is CASSSEPLYPGGARYGYTF. CDR3 coding DNA: TGTGCCAGCAGCTCCGAACCCCTTTACCCAGGGGGCGCGAGGTATGGCTACACCTTC.